This TCR beta chain is from a study of OX40 agonist ivuxolimab in advanced cancers. Of note for this clone: Its specificity is not known.

A history of autoimmune disease or systemic immunosuppression excluded patients. TCRdb's table, derived via immunoSEQ multiplex PCR, lists solely in-frame clones and lacks some. The sample shows over 50,000 clones, roughly 90% of them seen only once. Regarding the study as a whole: Partial responders treated at 0.1-3.0 mg/kg exhibited clonal expansion among the lowest measured.

The V and J ends lost 6 bases and 1 base, in that order; junction bases with no gene match: 2. Germline lookup yields CDR1 MNHEY and CDR2 SMNVEV (reference sequence). This CDR3 has 13 residues. Sample: CD4+ or CD8+ T cells sorted from blood, taken in a trial of the OX40 agonist ivuxolimab. The receptor comes from an adult with an advanced solid tumor such as melanoma, head and neck, liver or kidney cancer. The rearrangement links TRBV27 to TRBJ1-2, with TRBD1 identical over 7 bases. As DNA, the CDR3 is TGTGCCAGCAGCCCAGGGGGTAACTATGGCTACACCTTC. It translates to CASSPGGNYGYTF.